This T cell receptor beta chain is drawn from a study of human thymus T cells. Thymic tissue was derived from resections collected during corrective heart surgery. Samples came from healthy Finnish infants during open corrective cardiac surgery. The sample holds a few counts of this clone. CDR3 size: 14 residues. Germline CDR1 is MRHNA and CDR2 is SNTAGT. Trimming left V 0 bases short and J 3 bases short, with 9 bases between. Using immunoSEQ multiplex PCR, the repertoire was profiled, and TCRdb retains in-frame clones only, with some absent. Here the sample spans roughly 130,000 clones, around 95% being singletons.

Sequencing used thymus tissue. This receptor was obtained from a boy younger than two with a congenital heart defect but otherwise immunologically healthy. The chain couples TRBV6-4 to TRBJ2-7; D uncertain. The CDR3 loop is CASSDSRRFYEQYF. The CDR3 DNA reads as TGTGCCAGCAGTGACTCCCGACGGTTCTACGAGCAGTACTTC.